The clone carrying this TCR beta chain was seen a few times. Its antigen is currently unknown. This entry comes from a study of blood T cells in healthy people across ages. Through a sample-barcoded 5' primer and a J-beta primer mix, a second PCR was run for about 7 to 12 cycles. Each CDR3 protein is one row after TCRdb ran MiXCR on the 5' RACE reads. The sample lists 1.8 million or so distinct CDR3 sequences, roughly two fifths occurring once. Ranging in age from about 6 to 95, the donors were healthy Caucasian individuals from Russia. Regarding the study as a whole: No conclusive comparison of naive versus antigen-experienced cells was possible with unsorted PBMCs.

CDR3 length equals 16 residues. Trimming took 1 base from V and 3 from J; bases not matched to a gene: 6. CDR1 and CDR2 (germline): LGHDT, YNNKEL (reference sequence). Specimen: blood. The chain couples TRBV3-1 to TRBJ2-1; 7 nucleotides agree with TRBD2. This receptor was obtained from a human donor in good health. The CDR3 nucleotides read TGTGCCAGCAGCCAAGTTTTTTCTAGCGGCTACAATGAGCAGTTCTTC. Protein: CASSQVFSSGYNEQFF.